The clone carrying this T cell receptor beta chain was seen only once. What it recognizes is unknown. These data are taken from a study of T cell responses to AZD1222 COVID-19 vaccine. Study-wide points: Donors were mostly white British, more females; clonal diversity possibly underestimated. In the spike-specific TCR repertoire, nearly half reportedly target unmutated variant regions.

Generated by immunoSEQ multiplex PCR, the TCRdb table keeps only in-frame clones and is missing some. The sample consists of about 130,000 clones, over 85% of them appearing once. This CDR3 has 13 amino acids. Trimming removed 1 base at V and 7 bases at J, with 7 bases between. This material consisted of peripheral blood, taken on day 0 of AZD1222 vaccination. The TCR comes from an adult in good health. J is TRBJ1-4 and V is TRBV12-3 or TRBV12-4; no reliable D call. Here the CDR3 reads CASSLGRIEKLFF. The CDR3 DNA follows: TGTGCCAGCAGTTTAGGGCGGATTGAAAAACTGTTTTTT.